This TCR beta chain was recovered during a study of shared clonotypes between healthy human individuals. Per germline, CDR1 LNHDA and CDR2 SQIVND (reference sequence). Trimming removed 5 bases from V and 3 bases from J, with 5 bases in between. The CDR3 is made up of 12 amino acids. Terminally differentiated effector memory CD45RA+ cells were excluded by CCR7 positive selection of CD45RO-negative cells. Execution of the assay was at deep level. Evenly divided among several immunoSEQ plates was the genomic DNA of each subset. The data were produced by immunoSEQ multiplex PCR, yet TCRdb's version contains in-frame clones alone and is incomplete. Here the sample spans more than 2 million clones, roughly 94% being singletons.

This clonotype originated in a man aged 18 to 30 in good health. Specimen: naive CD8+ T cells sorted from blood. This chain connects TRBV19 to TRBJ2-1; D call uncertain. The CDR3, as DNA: TGTGCCAGTAGTGAAATCTACAATGAGCAGTTCTTC. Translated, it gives CASSEIYNEQFF. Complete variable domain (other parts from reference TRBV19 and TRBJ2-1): DGGITQSPKYLFRKEGQNVTLSCEQNLNHDAMYWYRQDPGQGLRLIYYSQIVNDFQKGDIAEGYSVSREKKESFPLTVTSAQKNPTAFYLCASSEIYNEQFFGPGTRLTVL.